A single sample gave rise to the 13 T cell receptor beta chains below, sequenced in a study of blood T cell repertoires in COVID-19. Only in-frame clones appear in the TCRdb table, and some are missing; sequencing was by immunoSEQ multiplex PCR. The sample carries approximately 230,000 clones, approximately 90% recorded once. Sequenced sample: peripheral blood. The receptors here all came from a woman in her thirties or forties who had recovered from COVID-19.

The chain employs TRBV11-3 and TRBJ2-2; D might be TRBD2 (5 bases). Germline CDR1 SGHNT, CDR2 YENEEA. Trimming removed 5 bases at V and 3 bases at J, with 10 bases between. There are 14 residues in the CDR3. The CDR3 nucleotides read TGTGCCAGCAGCCCCCTGGGAGACACCGGGGAGCTGTTTTTT. It specifies CASSPLGDTGELFF.

This clone was seen only once. The chain couples TRBV7-2 to TRBJ1-3; D is ambiguous. This CDR3 contains 14 residues. With 3 bases removed from V and 0 bases from J, the gap between germline ends came to 6 bases. Germline V gene lookup returns CDR1 SGHTA and CDR2 FQGNSA. The CDR3 DNA sequence: TGTGCCAGCAGCTTCTCCAGCTCTGGAAACACCATATATTTT. Translating it yields CASSFSSSGNTIYF.

V gene TRBV18 combines with J gene TRBJ2-2; TRBD2 might be the D (5 bases). This CDR3 has 17 amino acids. V lost 2 bases to trimming and J lost 6 bases, with 19 bases between them. Germline V gene data show CDR1 as KGHSH and CDR2 as LQKENI. CDR3 residues: CASSPEEASYGAGELFF. The CDR3 bases are TGTGCCAGCTCACCAGAAGAGGCTAGCTATGGGGCCGGGGAGCTGTTTTTT.

The CDR3 sequence: CAIRIRDREVGDEQYF. CDR3 nucleotide sequence: TGTGCCATCAGGATCCGGGACAGGGAGGTCGGGGACGAGCAGTACTTC. This rearrangement joins TRBV10-3 to TRBJ2-7; 9 bases are a match to TRBD1. Germline CDR1 and CDR2: ENHRY and SYGVKD. With 6 bases clipped from V and 5 bases from J, the junction kept 14 bases outside the gene matches. The length of the CDR3 is 16 residues.

V gene TRBV7-9 combines with J gene TRBJ1-2; TRBD1 aligns across 9 bases. V was clipped by 5 bases and J by 2 bases; unmatched bases: 6. In germline, CDR1 is SEHNR, CDR2 FQNEAQ (reference sequence). CDR3 length: 15 residues. CDR3 protein: CASSARTGENYGYTF. CDR3 bases: TGTGCCAGCAGCGCGAGGACAGGGGAGAACTATGGCTACACCTTC.

The genes are TRBV6-4 and TRBJ2-5; D possibly corresponds to TRBD2 (6 bases). Germline CDR1 reads MRHNA; CDR2 reads SNTAGT. V lost 3 bases and J lost 4, with 15 bases in between. The CDR3 contains 15 residues. CDR3: CASSENGHGGETQYF. The CDR3 nucleotides read TGTGCCAGCAGTGAAAACGGCCACGGGGGAGAGACCCAGTACTTC.

The V gene is TRBV9, the J gene TRBJ2-5; the match to TRBD1 covers 12 bases. The CDR3 is made up of 18 amino acids. V lost 0 bases and J lost 5; bases outside the gene matches: 11. The germline gives CDR1 SGDLS, CDR2 YYNGEE. CDR3 loop: CASSVVPLGQGAQETQYF. The CDR3 bases are TGTGCCAGCAGCGTAGTACCCCTGGGACAGGGGGCTCAGGAGACCCAGTACTTC. The full variable domain, completed using reference TRBV9 and TRBJ2-5, is DSGVTQTPKHLITATGQRVTLRCSPRSGDLSVYWYQQSLDQGLQFLIQYYNGEERAKGNILERFSAQQFPDLHSELNLSSLELGDSALYFCASSVVPLGQGAQETQYFGPGTRLLVL.

On this clone itself: Within the sample, other DNA sequences also encode this same CDR3. The genes are TRBV9 and TRBJ2-7; 7 positions agree with TRBD1. The CDR3 is 15 amino acids. V shed 0 bases and J 4 bases; nucleotides not matched to a gene: 7. The germline gives CDR1 SGDLS, CDR2 YYNGEE. The CDR3 nucleotides are TGTGCCAGCAGCGTAGGGCCAGGGGGACCATACGAGCAGTACTTC. Its translation: CASSVGPGGPYEQYF.

V is TRBV12-3 or TRBV12-4 and J is TRBJ1-6; weak D call: TRBD1 (5 bases). CDR3 length equals 13 residues. V dropped 6 bases and J dropped 7 bases, with 10 bases sitting between them. The CDR3 protein is CASRGVRNSPLHF. The CDR3 DNA reads TGTGCCAGCAGAGGGGTAAGGAATTCACCCCTCCACTTT.

This chain links TRBV7-8 with TRBJ2-3; 10 bases match TRBD2. The length of the CDR3 is 17 residues. Germline trimming cut 1 base from V and 1 base from J; bases unmatched to any gene: 5. Germline CDR1 and CDR2: SGHVS and FQNEAQ. In DNA, the CDR3 is TGTGCCAGCAGCTTAGAAACTAGCGGGGTTGGCACAGATACGCAGTATTTT. This encodes CASSLETSGVGTDTQYF. Looking up the rest from reference TRBV7-8 and TRBJ2-3 gives the full variable domain: GAGVSQSPRYKVAKRGQDVALRCDPISGHVSLFWYQQALGQGPEFLTYFQNEAQLDKSGLPSDRFFAERPEGSVSTLKIQRTQQEDSAVYLCASSLETSGVGTDTQYFGPGTRLTVL.

The gene calls are TRBV6-2 or TRBV6-3 and TRBJ2-7; D might be TRBD1 (5 bases). V was shortened by 6 bases and J by 4 bases, with 19 bases between the two germline ends. The CDR3 length is 15 residues. Germline assignment: CDR1 MNHEY and CDR2 SVGEGT. Here the CDR3 reads CASSLRQSLRYEQYF. DNA of the CDR3: TGTGCCAGCAGCCTTAGACAGTCTCTCCGGTACGAGCAGTACTTC.

The chain combines TRBV12-3 or TRBV12-4 with TRBJ1-3, with D perhaps TRBD1 (6 bases). CDR3 size: 13 residues. Between the trimmed V and J ends, which lost 10 bases and 7 bases, there was a span of 17 bases. CDR3 sequence: CATRVGQRNTIYF. DNA of the CDR3: TGTGCCACCAGGGTCGGACAGAGGAACACCATATATTTT.

This chain links TRBV2 with TRBJ2-2; perhaps TRBD2 as D (5 bases). Trimming cost V 8 bases and J 4 bases, with 11 bases left between them. This CDR3 has 13 residues. Per germline, CDR1 SNHLY and CDR2 FYNNEI. CDR3 region: CASGLATTGELFF. The CDR3 DNA is TGTGCCAGCGGTCTAGCCACCACCGGGGAGCTGTTTTTT.